What follows is one T cell receptor beta chain and its context. What it binds is unknown. The germline V gene encodes CDR1 MDHEN and CDR2 SYDVKM. Trimming pared 6 bases from V and 1 base from J, leaving 1 base between. The CDR3 loop spans 11 amino acids. The data belong to a study of beta chain features in type 1 diabetes. Study-wide points: In all four CD4+ subsets, TCRB CDR3 length was significantly, moderately reduced in type 1 diabetes.

Expressed TCRB transcripts were sequenced, since all the RNA that had been isolated was reverse transcribed. Some clones are missing from TCRdb's copy, which holds only in-frame ones; the method was immunoSEQ multiplex PCR. The data contain 550,000 to 850,000 clones, roughly an eighth of them singletons. This clonotype was sampled from a man younger than 35 with type 1 diabetes. The chain carries TRBV28 and TRBJ1-5; the D is unclear. The sample taken for sequencing was naive CD4+ T cells from blood. DNA of the CDR3: TGTGCCAGCAGAAGCAATCAGCCCCAGCATTTT. It encodes CASRSNQPQHF.